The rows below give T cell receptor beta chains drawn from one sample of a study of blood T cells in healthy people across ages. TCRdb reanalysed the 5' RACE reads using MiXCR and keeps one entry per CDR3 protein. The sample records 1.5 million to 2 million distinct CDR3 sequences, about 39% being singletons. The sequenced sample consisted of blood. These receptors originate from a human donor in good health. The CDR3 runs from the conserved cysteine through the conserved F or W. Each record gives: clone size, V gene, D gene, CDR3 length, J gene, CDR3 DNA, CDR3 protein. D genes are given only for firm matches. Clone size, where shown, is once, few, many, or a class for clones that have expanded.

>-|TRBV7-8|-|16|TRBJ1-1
TGTGCCAGCAGCATGACGACAGAAGTTCTGAACACTGAAGCTTTCTTT
CASSMTTEVLNTEAFF
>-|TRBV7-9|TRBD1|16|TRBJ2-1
TGTGCCAGCAGTGTCGGAGACAGGGGGTCCTACAATGAGCAGTTCTTC
CASSVGDRGSYNEQFF
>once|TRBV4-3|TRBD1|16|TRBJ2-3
TGCGCCAGCAGCCAAGAAGACAGGGGAGGCACAGATACGCAGTATTTT
CASSQEDRGGTDTQYF
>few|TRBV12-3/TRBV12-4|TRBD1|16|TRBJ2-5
TGTGCCAGCAGTTTATTGGTAGGGGGCCTAGGAGAGACCCAGTACTTC
CASSLLVGGLGETQYF
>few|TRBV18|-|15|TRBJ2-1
TGTGCCAGCTCACCCCTCCGGGACGTCCACAATGAGCAGTTCTTC
CASSPLRDVHNEQFF
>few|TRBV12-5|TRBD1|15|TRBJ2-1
TGTGCTAGCTTCTTTGGGGGACAGGGTTCCCATGAGCAGTTCTTC
CASFFGGQGSHEQFF
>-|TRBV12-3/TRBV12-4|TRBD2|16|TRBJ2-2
TGTGCCAGCAGTTTGCGAGCGGGAGGGCCTCACGGGGAGCTGTTTTTT
CASSLRAGGPHGELFF
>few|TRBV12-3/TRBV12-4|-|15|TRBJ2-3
TGTGCCAGCAGTCGTTCACCCCGTTACACAGATACGCAGTATTTT
CASSRSPRYTDTQYF
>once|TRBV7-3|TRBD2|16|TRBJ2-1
TGTGCCAGCAGCTTAACCGGGACTAGCGGGGTGTATGAGCAGTTCTTC
CASSLTGTSGVYEQFF
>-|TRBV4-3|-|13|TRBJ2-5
TGCGCCAGCAGTATGTCCGAACAAGAGACCCAGTACTTC
CASSMSEQETQYF
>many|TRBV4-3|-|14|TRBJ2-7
TGCGCCAGCAGCCAAGATGAAGGGGCCTACGAGCAGTACTTC
CASSQDEGAYEQYF
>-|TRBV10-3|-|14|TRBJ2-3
TGTGCCATCAGTGAGTCGAGTAGGACAGATACGCAGTATTTT
CAISESSRTDTQYF
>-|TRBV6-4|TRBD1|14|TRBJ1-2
TGTGCCAGCAGGCCGGGACAGGGTCTCGGTGGCTACACCTTC
CASRPGQGLGGYTF
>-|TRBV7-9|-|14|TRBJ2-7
TGTGCCAGCAGCTTGGATACAGGTCTGGGCGAGCAGTACTTC
CASSLDTGLGEQYF
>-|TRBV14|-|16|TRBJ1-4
TGTGCCTGCAGCCACCTATCAGGGGAAGCTAATGAAAAACTGTTTTTT
CACSHLSGEANEKLFF
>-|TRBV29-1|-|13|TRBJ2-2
TGCAGCCTATACGTCGCGAACACCGGGGAGCTGTTTTTT
CSLYVANTGELFF
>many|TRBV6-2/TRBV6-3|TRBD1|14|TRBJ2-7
TGTGCCAGCAGTTACTCCGGGACAGGGCGCGAGCAGTACTTC
CASSYSGTGREQYF
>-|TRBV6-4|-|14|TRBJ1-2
TGTGCCAGCAGTGTCGAGTTCGAGCCTGGCGGCTACACCTTC
CASSVEFEPGGYTF
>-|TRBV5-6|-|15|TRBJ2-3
TGTGCCAGCTCGATTTTCCCCCGGGGAACAGATACGCAGTATTTT
CASSIFPRGTDTQYF
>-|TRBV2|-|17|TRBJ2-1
TGTGCCGGGTCTGAATGGCGGTCCCCCGCATCCCGCAATGAGCAGTTCTTC
CAGSEWRSPASRNEQFF
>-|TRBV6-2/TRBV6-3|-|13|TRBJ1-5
TGTGCCAGCAGTCCTTTCAAAAATCAGCCCCAGCATTTT
CASSPFKNQPQHF
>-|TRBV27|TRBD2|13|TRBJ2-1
TGTGCCAGCAGTCTAGCGGGCGGGGCTGAGCAGTTCTTC
CASSLAGGAEQFF
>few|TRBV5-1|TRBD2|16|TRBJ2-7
TGCGCCAGCACATCCATTCTAGCGGGGGGAACCTACGAGCAGTACTTC
CASTSILAGGTYEQYF
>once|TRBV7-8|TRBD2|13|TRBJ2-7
TGTGCCAGCAGCGAACGACTAGCTTACGAGCAGTACTTC
CASSERLAYEQYF
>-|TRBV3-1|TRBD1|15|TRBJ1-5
TGTGCCAGCAGCCAAGAGGGACAGCCCTTACAGCCCCAGCATTTT
CASSQEGQPLQPQHF
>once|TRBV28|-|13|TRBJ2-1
TGTGCCAGCAGGCCGGACTGGAGCGATGAGCAGTTCTTC
CASRPDWSDEQFF
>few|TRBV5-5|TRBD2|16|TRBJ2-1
TGTGCCAGCAGGTTGGCTGGACTAGGCGCCTACAATGAGCAGTTCTTC
CASRLAGLGAYNEQFF
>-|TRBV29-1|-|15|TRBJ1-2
TGCAGCGTTGAGTATCGGGACACGACTAACTATGGCTACACCTTC
CSVEYRDTTNYGYTF
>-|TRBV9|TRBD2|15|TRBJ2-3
TGTGCCAGCAACCCTAGCGGGGGGGCCTCAGATACGCAGTATTTT
CASNPSGGASDTQYF
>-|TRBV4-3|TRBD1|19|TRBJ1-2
TGCACCAGCAGCCAAGCCCTCCGGGGACAGGGGTATAAGGACTATGGCTACACCTTC
CTSSQALRGQGYKDYGYTF
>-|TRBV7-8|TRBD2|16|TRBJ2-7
TGTGCCAGCAGCCCTCCGGGTAGCGGGGACCACTACGAGCAGTACTTC
CASSPPGSGDHYEQYF
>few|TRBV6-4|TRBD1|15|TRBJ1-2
TGTGCCAGCAGTGAACAGGGGTGGATGTGCTATGGCTACACCTTC
CASSEQGWMCYGYTF
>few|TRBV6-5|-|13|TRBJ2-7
TGTGCCAGCAGTTTCTCCCCGGGTTACGAGCAGTACTTC
CASSFSPGYEQYF
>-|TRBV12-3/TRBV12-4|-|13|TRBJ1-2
TGTGTCAGCAGTAGGGGGGCCGGGTATGGCTACACCTTC
CVSSRGAGYGYTF
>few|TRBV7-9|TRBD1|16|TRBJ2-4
TGTGCCAGCAGCTCACAGGGGGCCCAAGGCCTAAACATTCAGTACTTC
CASSSQGAQGLNIQYF
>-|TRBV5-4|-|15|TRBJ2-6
TGTGCCAGCAGCCCCCGGATCTCTGGGGCCAACGTCCTGACTTTC
CASSPRISGANVLTF
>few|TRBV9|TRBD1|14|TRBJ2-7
TGTGCCAGCAGCGTAGAGGGACAGGCCTACGAGCAGTACTTC
CASSVEGQAYEQYF
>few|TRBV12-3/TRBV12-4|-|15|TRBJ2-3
TGTGCCAGCAACCTAATATCACGTGCCCCCGATACGCAGTATTTT
CASNLISRAPDTQYF
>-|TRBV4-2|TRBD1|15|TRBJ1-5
TGTGCCAGCAGCCAAGAGACAGGGGGTGGTCAGCCCCAGCATTTT
CASSQETGGGQPQHF
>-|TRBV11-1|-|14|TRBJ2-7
TGTGCCAGCAGCTTAGAGGGCATATCCGGCGAGCAGTACTTC
CASSLEGISGEQYF
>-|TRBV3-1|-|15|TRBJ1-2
TGTGCCGGCAGTCCACCGTTCAGGGACCCCTATGGCTACACCTTC
CAGSPPFRDPYGYTF
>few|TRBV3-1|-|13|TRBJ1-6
TGTGCCAGCAGCCAAGAGCTCGGCTCACCCCTCCACTTT
CASSQELGSPLHF
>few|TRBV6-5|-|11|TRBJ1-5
TGTGCCAGCGGGGAGCGGCAGCCCCAGCATTTT
CASGERQPQHF
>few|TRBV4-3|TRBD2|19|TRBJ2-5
TGCGCCAGCAGCCAAGCCATCCCCATAGCGGGGTGGTCCCAAGAGACCCAGTACTTC
CASSQAIPIAGWSQETQYF
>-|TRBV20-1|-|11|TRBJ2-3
TGCAGTTACAGTAGCACAGATACGCAGTATTTT
CSYSSTDTQYF
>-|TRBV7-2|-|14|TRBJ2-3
TGTGCCAGCAGCTACACAGGGAACACAGATACGCAGTATTTT
CASSYTGNTDTQYF
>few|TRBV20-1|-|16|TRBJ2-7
TGCAGTGCTAGAGCTTTATCCACCGGGGCCTCCTACGAGCAGTACTTC
CSARALSTGASYEQYF
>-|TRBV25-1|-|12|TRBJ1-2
TGTGCCAGCAGTGAATTCAGGGATGGCTACACCTTC
CASSEFRDGYTF
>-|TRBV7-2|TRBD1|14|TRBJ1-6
TGTGCCAGCAGGACAGGGGTTAATAATTCACCCCTCCACTTT
CASRTGVNNSPLHF
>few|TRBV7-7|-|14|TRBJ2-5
TGTGCTAGCAGCACCTTAGGCCTAAAAGAGACCCAGTACTTC
CASSTLGLKETQYF
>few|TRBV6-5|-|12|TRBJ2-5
TGTGCCAGCACCGACAGTCAAGAGACCCAGTACTTC
CASTDSQETQYF